A selection of T cell receptor beta chains follows, all from one sample in a study of beta chain features in type 1 diabetes. Assay: immunoSEQ multiplex PCR; the TCRdb copy retains only in-frame clones and omits some. This table holds hundreds of thousands of clones, around 28% found once. Sequencing used naive CD4+ T cells from blood. The source of these receptors is a man aged 18 to 29 in good health. The CDR3 runs from the conserved cysteine through the conserved F or W. A D gene is named only where the DNA matches it firmly. Where a row states a size, it is once, few, many or the class of an expanded clone; other rows omit it.

CDR3aa	CDR3nt	abundance	v_gene	j_gene	len	d_gene
CASSVGLYTQYF	TGTGCCAGCAGCGTGGGACTGTATACGCAGTATTTT	NA	TRBV7-2	TRBJ2-3	12	NA
CAWIGTGAAGYTF	TGTGCCTGGATCGGGACAGGGGCCGCTGGCTACACCTTC	few	TRBV30	TRBJ1-2	13	TRBD1
CAISEGGDTQYF	TGTGCCATCAGTGAGGGCGGAGATACGCAGTATTTT	NA	TRBV10-3	TRBJ2-3	12	NA
CASSDVDQETQYF	TGTGCCAGCAGTGACGTGGATCAAGAGACCCAGTACTTC	few	TRBV2	TRBJ2-5	13	NA
CASLSGPHEQYF	TGTGCCAGCCTGTCCGGTCCCCACGAGCAGTACTTC	few	TRBV28	TRBJ2-7	12	NA
CAIRSADDEQYF	TGTGCCATCAGATCCGCGGATGACGAGCAGTACTTC	NA	TRBV10-3	TRBJ2-7	12	NA
CASTRLAGEETQYF	TGCGCCAGCACTAGACTAGCGGGCGAAGAGACCCAGTACTTC	NA	TRBV5-1	TRBJ2-5	14	TRBD2
CAISEYGTPSGYEQYF	TGTGCCATCAGTGAGTACGGGACTCCCTCGGGCTACGAGCAGTACTTC	NA	TRBV10-3	TRBJ2-7	16	NA
CASSILAGGNEQYF	TGTGCCAGTAGTATTCTCGCGGGAGGGAACGAGCAGTACTTC	once	TRBV19	TRBJ2-7	14	TRBD2
CAWSPLGQTQFF	TGTGCCTGGAGCCCCTTGGGGCAAACCCAGTTCTTC	few	TRBV30	TRBJ2-1	12	NA
CASSPSGSVYNEQFF	TGTGCCAGCTCTCCCAGCGGGAGTGTCTACAATGAGCAGTTCTTC	NA	TRBV18	TRBJ2-1	15	TRBD2
CASSSAQGRYTF	TGTGCCAGCAGTTCTGCTCAGGGGCGCTACACCTTC	NA	TRBV28	TRBJ1-2	12	NA
CASSTGRYEQYF	TGTGCCAGCAGCACCGGTCGCTACGAGCAGTACTTC	NA	TRBV28	TRBJ2-7	12	NA
CASSPGQGITDTQYF	TGTGCCAGCAGTCCCGGACAGGGGATCACAGATACGCAGTATTTT	NA	TRBV6-5	TRBJ2-3	15	TRBD1
CASQRRYQETQYF	TGTGCCAGCCAAAGGCGGTACCAAGAGACCCAGTACTTC	NA	TRBV25-1	TRBJ2-5	13	NA
CASSQGLNYGYTF	TGTGCCAGCAGCCAGGGGCTTAACTATGGCTACACCTTC	NA	TRBV9	TRBJ1-2	13	NA
CAWTSGYEQYF	TGTGCCTGGACTAGCGGTTACGAGCAGTACTTC	NA	TRBV30	TRBJ2-7	11	TRBD2
CASSFDPSGAAYEQYF	TGCGCCAGCAGCTTTGATCCTAGCGGCGCTGCCTACGAGCAGTACTTC	few	TRBV5-1	TRBJ2-7	16	TRBD2
CASSLDSEKLFF	TGTGCCAGCAGCTTAGACAGCGAAAAACTGTTTTTT	few	TRBV7-2	TRBJ1-4	12	NA
CSVVSGVETQYF	TGCAGCGTTGTTTCAGGGGTAGAGACCCAGTACTTC	NA	TRBV29-1	TRBJ2-5	12	NA
CASSWGGSGRYNEQFF	TGTGCCAGCAGCTGGGGGGGTAGCGGGAGGTACAATGAGCAGTTCTTC	few	TRBV5-4	TRBJ2-1	16	TRBD2
CSVAGQVNQPQHF	TGCAGCGTTGCGGGACAGGTCAATCAGCCCCAGCATTTT	few	TRBV29-1	TRBJ1-5	13	TRBD1